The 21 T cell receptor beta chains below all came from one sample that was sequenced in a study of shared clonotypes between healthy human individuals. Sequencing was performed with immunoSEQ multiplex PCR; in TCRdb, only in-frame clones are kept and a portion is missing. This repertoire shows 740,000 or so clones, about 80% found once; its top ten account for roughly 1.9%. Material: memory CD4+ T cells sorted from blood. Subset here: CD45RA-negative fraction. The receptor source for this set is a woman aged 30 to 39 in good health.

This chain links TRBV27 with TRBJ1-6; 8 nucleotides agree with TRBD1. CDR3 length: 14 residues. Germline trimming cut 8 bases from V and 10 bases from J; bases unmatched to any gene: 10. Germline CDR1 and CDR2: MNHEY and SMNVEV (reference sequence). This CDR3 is CASGLRTGNSPLHF. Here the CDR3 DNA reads TGTGCCAGCGGACTAAGGACAGGGAACTCACCCCTCCACTTT.

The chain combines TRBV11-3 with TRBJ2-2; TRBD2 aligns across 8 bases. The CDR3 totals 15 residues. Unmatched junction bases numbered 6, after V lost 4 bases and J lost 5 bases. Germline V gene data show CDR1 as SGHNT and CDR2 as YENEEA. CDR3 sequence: CASSSLAGRTGELFF. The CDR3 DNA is TGTGCCAGCAGCTCGTTAGCGGGGAGGACCGGGGAGCTGTTTTTT.

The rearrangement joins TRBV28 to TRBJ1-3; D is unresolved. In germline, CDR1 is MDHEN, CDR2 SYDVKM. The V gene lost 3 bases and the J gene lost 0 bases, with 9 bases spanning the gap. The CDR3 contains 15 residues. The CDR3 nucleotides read TGTGCCAGCAGTTTTGTCAGGAGCTCTGGAAACACCATATATTTT. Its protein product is CASSFVRSSGNTIYF.

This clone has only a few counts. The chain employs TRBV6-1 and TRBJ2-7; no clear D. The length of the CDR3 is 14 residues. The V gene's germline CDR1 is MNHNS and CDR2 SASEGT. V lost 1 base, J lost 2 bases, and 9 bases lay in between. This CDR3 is CASSEVGIAYEQYF. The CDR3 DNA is TGTGCCAGCAGTGAAGTAGGTATCGCCTACGAGCAGTACTTC.

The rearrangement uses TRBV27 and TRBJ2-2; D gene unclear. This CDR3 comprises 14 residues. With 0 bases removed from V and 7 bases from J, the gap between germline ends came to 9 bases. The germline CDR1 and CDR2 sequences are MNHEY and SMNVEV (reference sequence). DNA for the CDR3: TGTGCCAGCAGTTTATCCCACCCCAGCGGGGAGCTGTTTTTT. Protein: CASSLSHPSGELFF.

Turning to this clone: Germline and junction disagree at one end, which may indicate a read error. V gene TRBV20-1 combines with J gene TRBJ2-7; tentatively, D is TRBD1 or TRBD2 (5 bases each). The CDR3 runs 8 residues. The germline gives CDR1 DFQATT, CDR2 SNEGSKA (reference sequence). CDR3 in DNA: TGCAGTGCTACGAGGGGAGTGTGG. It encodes CSATRGVW.

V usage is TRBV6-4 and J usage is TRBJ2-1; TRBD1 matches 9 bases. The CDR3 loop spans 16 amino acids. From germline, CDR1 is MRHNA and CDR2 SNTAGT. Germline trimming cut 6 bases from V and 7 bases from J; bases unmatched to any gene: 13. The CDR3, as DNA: TGTGCCAGCAGCGCGAAACAGGGGGCGCTGACGAATGAGCAGTTCTTC. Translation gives CASSAKQGALTNEQFF.

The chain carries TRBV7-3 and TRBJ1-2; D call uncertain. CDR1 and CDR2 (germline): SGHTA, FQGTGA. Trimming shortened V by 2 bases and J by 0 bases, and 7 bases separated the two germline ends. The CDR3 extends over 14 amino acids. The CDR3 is CASSLSHTNYGYTF. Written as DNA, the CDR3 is TGTGCCAGCAGCTTATCCCACACTAACTATGGCTACACCTTC.

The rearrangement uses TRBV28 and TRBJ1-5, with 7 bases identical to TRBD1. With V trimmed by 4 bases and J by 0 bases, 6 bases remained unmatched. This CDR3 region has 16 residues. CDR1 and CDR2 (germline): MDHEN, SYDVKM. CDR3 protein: CASSWGTVFSNQPQHF. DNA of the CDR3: TGTGCCAGCAGTTGGGGGACAGTTTTTAGCAATCAGCCCCAGCATTTT.

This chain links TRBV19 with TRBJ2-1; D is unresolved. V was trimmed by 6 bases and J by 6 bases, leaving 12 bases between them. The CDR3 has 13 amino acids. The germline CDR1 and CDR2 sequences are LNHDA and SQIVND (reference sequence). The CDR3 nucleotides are TGTGCCAGTAGCCTAAGCATTCTCAATGAGCAGTTCTTC. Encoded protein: CASSLSILNEQFF.

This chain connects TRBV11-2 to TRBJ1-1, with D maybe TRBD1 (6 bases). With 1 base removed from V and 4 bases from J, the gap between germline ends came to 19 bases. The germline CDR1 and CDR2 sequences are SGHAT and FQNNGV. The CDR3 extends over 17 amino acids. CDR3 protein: CASSLVSLGGRVTEAFF. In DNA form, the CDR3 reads TGTGCCAGCAGCTTAGTATCCCTTGGGGGGCGGGTCACTGAAGCTTTCTTT.

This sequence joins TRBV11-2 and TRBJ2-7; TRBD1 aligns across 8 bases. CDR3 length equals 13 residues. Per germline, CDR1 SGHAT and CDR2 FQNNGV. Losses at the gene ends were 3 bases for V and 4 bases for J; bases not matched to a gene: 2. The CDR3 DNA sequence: TGTGCCAGCAGCTTCGGGACAGGATACGAGCAGTACTTC. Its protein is CASSFGTGYEQYF.

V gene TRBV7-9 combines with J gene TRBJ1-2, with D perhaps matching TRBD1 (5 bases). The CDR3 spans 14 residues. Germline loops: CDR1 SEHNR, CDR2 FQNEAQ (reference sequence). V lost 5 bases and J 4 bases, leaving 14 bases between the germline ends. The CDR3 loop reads CASSTMGVSYGYTF. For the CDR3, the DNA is TGTGCCAGCAGCACAATGGGGGTCAGCTATGGCTACACCTTC.

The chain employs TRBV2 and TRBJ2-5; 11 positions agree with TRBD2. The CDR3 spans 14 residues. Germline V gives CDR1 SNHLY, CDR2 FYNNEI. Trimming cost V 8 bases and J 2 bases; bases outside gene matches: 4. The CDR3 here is CASRSGREQETQYF. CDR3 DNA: TGTGCCAGCCGTAGCGGGAGGGAGCAAGAGACCCAGTACTTC. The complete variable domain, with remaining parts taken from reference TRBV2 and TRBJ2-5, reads EPEVTQTPSHQVTQMGQEVILRCVPISNHLYFYWYRQILGQKVEFLVSFYNNEISEKSEIFDDQFSVERPDGSNFTLKIRSTKLEDSAMYFCASRSGREQETQYFGPGTRLLVL.

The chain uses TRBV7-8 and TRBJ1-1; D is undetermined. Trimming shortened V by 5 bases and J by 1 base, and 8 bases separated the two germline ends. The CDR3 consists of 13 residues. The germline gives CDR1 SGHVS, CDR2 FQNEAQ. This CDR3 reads CASSQDANTEAFF. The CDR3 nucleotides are TGTGCCAGCAGCCAGGACGCGAACACTGAAGCTTTCTTT. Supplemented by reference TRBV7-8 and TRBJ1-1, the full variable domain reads GAGVSQSPRYKVAKRGQDVALRCDPISGHVSLFWYQQALGQGPEFLTYFQNEAQLDKSGLPSDRFFAERPEGSVSTLKIQRTQQEDSAVYLCASSQDANTEAFFGQGTRLTVV.

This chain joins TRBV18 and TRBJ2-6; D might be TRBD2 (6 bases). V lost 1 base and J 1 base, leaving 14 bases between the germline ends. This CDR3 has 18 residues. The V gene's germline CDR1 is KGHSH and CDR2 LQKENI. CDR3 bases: TGTGCCAGCTCACCACGTCTCCAGGCGGGATCTGGGGCCAACGTCCTGACTTTC. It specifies CASSPRLQAGSGANVLTF.

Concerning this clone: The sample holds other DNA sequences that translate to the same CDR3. The CDR3 sequence: CASSPGGQGNTGELFF. The CDR3 coding sequence is TGTGCCAGCAGCCCAGGGGGACAGGGAAACACCGGGGAGCTGTTTTTT. The chain combines TRBV11-2 with TRBJ2-2, with TRBD1 matching over 9 bases. The CDR3 loop spans 16 amino acids. Germline-derived CDR1 and CDR2 are SGHAT and FQNNGV. The ends lost 5 bases at V and 2 bases at J; junction bases unmatched: 6.

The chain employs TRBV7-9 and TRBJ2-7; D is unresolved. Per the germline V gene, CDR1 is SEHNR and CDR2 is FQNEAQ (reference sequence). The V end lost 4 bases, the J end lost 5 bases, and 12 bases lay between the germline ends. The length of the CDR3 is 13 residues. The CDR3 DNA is TGTGCCAGCAGCTCGAAGGGCCCCAACGAGCAGTACTTC. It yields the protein CASSSKGPNEQYF.

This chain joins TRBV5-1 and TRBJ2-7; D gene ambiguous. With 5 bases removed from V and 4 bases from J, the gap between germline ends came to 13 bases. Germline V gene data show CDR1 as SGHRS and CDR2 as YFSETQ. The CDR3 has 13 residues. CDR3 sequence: CASSEAVAYEQYF. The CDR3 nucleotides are TGCGCCAGCAGTGAGGCGGTGGCTTACGAGCAGTACTTC.

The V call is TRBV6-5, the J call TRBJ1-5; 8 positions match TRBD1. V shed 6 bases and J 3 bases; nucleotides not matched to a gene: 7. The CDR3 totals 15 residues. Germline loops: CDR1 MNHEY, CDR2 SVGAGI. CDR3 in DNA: TGTGCCAGCAGATCTACGGACAGGGTCAATCAGCCCCAGCATTTT. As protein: CASRSTDRVNQPQHF.

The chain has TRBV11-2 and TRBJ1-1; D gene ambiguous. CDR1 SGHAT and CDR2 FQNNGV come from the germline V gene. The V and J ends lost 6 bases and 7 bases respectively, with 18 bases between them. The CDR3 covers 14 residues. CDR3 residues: CASRLTAGRVEAFF. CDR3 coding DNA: TGTGCCAGCAGACTCACCGCGGGGAGAGTTGAAGCTTTCTTT.